This T cell receptor (beta chain) stems from a study of T cells in Graves' hyperthyroidism and ophthalmopathy. The CDR3 is 13 residues long. Looked up from germline, CDR1 is LGHDT and CDR2 is YNNKEL (reference sequence). V shed 3 bases and J shed 4 bases, with 9 bases lying between them. TCR beta CDR3 regions were amplified from RNA. First-round RT-PCR targeting the TCR CDR3 was performed with the HTBI primer set. Via MiXCR, TCRdb re-called the multiplex PCR reads, giving one row per CDR3 protein. The sample carries around 720,000 distinct CDR3 sequences, approximately 36% recorded once. What was sequenced was blood. The V gene is TRBV3-1, the J gene TRBJ1-2, with D possibly matching TRBD1 (5 bases). The sequence came from a woman aged 40 to 50 with Graves' hyperthyroidism. CDR3 sequence reads: CASSQQGGYGYTF. As DNA, the CDR3 is TGTGCCAGCAGCCAGCAGGGAGGCTATGGCTACACCTTC.